The entry below describes one T cell receptor beta chain. Its cognate antigen is unknown. This entry comes from a study of cytomegalovirus exposure and HLA in healthy donors. Study at large: Findings of an earlier analysis included some 120 million unique TCR beta sequences from about 180 million T cells. Study results and caveats: Several of the most significant clusters appeared linked to common viral pathogens, based on a later analysis. The authors listed roughly 150 TCR beta chains as cytomegalovirus-associated.

The V gene lost 2 bases and the J gene lost 5 bases, with 21 bases spanning the gap. The CDR3 consists of 17 residues. Germline CDR1 reads SGHAT; CDR2 reads FQNNGV. Researchers ran the PCR with 60 Vbeta and 13 Jbeta primers. Measured with immunoSEQ multiplex PCR; TCRdb has only the in-frame clones, and not every one. Of 100,000 to 150,000 clones in the sample, around 76% were seen once. This TCR was sampled from a man between 60 and 70 years old in good health and CMV-seropositive. The source material was PBMCs. V is TRBV11-2 and J is TRBJ2-5; a possible D gene is TRBD2 (6 bases). The CDR3 sequence is CASSLISGRSGSETQYF. The CDR3 DNA follows: TGTGCCAGCAGCTTAATAAGCGGGCGTAGTGGCTCTGAGACCCAGTACTTC.